The clone carrying this T cell receptor (beta chain) was seen at least ten times. What it binds is not known. This record comes from a study of human T cells and chemical hapten exposure. The overall study: All through the roughly 24-week study, the scalp of each patient received diphenylcyclopropenone doses weekly. Variation in per-sample TCR yields came mainly from small pooled library volume differences. Broader study findings: There were significantly more large CDR3 similarity clusters among expanded TCRs than among controls.

The V and J ends lost 4 bases and 5 bases respectively, with 5 bases between them. The CDR3 is 11 amino acids. MiXCR, run by TCRdb on the RACE reads, gives a single entry per CDR3 protein. The sample has approximately 340,000 distinct CDR3 sequences; under 9% are singletons. Time point indicated: patch test 1, 2 weeks after DPC sensitization. The sample's treatment: therapeutic diphenylcyclopropenone sensitization with weekly scalp DPC. Sequencing was performed on whole blood, taken in connection with sensitization to the hapten diphenylcyclopropenone (DPC). The source is a woman aged 18-35 years with alopecia areata. Some clones in this sample may be carry-over from other donors' samples. The rearrangement uses TRBV12-3 or TRBV12-4 and TRBJ1-1; no clear D gene. CDR3 sequence reads: CASSWGTEAFF. The CDR3 DNA reads as TGTGCCAGCAGTTGGGGTACTGAAGCTTTCTTT.